One and the same sample provided the 8 T cell receptor beta chains below, sequenced in a study of beta chain features in type 1 diabetes. Study-wide results and caveats: A moderate, significant TCRB CDR3 shortening appeared in type 1 diabetes across four CD4+ subsets.

Expressed TCRB transcripts were sequenced, since all the RNA that had been isolated was reverse transcribed. This table comes from immunoSEQ multiplex PCR, and its TCRdb copy is limited to in-frame clones, with some not included. Of a few hundred thousand clones listed, roughly a tenth are singletons. Which antigens these TCRs recognize remains unknown. The sequenced sample consisted of central memory CD4+ T cells from blood. The receptors shown here come from a man aged 25-45 years with type 1 diabetes.

There are many counts of this clone. The chain carries TRBV6-6 and TRBJ2-7; D gene unclear. The V end was cut by 2 bases, the J end by 1 base, with 6 bases between. The germline CDR1 and CDR2 sequences are MNHNY and SVGAGI (reference sequence). This CDR3 region has 13 residues. Here the CDR3 reads CASSYRDSYEQYF. CDR3 coding DNA: TGTGCCAGCAGTTACAGGGATTCCTACGAGCAGTACTTC.

The V call is TRBV7-9, the J call TRBJ2-7; 8 bases line up with TRBD1. J was trimmed by 5 bases and V by 4 bases; bases with no gene match: 10. The CDR3 is 15 residues long. CDR1 is SEHNR and CDR2 is FQNEAQ in the germline V gene (reference sequence). The CDR3 region has the DNA TGTGCCAGCAGCTCTCAAGGGACAGGATCGAACGAGCAGTACTTC. Protein: CASSSQGTGSNEQYF.

This clone was seen a handful of times. The chain employs TRBV5-8 and TRBJ2-5; TRBD1 agrees at 7 bases. V gave up 1 base and J gave up 14 bases; unmatched junction bases: 11. Germline V gene data show CDR1 as SGHTS and CDR2 as YDEGEE. This CDR3 comprises 13 residues. The CDR3 loop is CASSLTPGQSSYF. Written as DNA, the CDR3 is TGTGCCAGCAGCTTGACCCCGGGACAGAGTTCCTACTTC.

The table lists this clone with a few counts. This rearrangement joins TRBV5-4 to TRBJ2-3; 8 bases map to TRBD2. Germline V lookup: CDR1 SGHNT, CDR2 YYREEE (reference sequence). The CDR3 has 16 amino acids. The junction had 7 bases not matched to a gene; V was cut back by 0 bases and J by 4 bases. The CDR3 region is CASSLVREAGADTQYF. DNA of the CDR3: TGTGCCAGCAGCTTGGTCCGAGAAGCGGGGGCAGATACGCAGTATTTT.

This clone occurred a few times. This chain joins TRBV29-1 and TRBJ2-5; the D is unclear. V lost 2 bases, J lost 4 bases, and 8 bases lay in between. CDR3 length: 12 residues. Germline V gene sequence: CDR1 SQVTM, CDR2 ANQGSEA. DNA of the CDR3: TGCAGCGTTGAATTTGGTGGAGAGACCCAGTACTTC. Amino acids: CSVEFGGETQYF. The complete variable domain, with remaining parts taken from reference TRBV29-1 and TRBJ2-5, reads SAVISQKPSRDICQRGTSLTIQCQVDSQVTMMFWYRQQPGQSLTLIATANQGSEATYESGFVIDKFPISRPNLTFSTLTVSNMSPEDSSIYLCSVEFGGETQYFGPGTRLLVL.

This chain uses TRBV11-2 with TRBJ2-1; no firm D call. This CDR3 has 13 residues. The germline V gene has CDR1 SGHAT and CDR2 FQNNGV. V lost 5 bases, J lost 10 bases, and 15 bases lay in between. CDR3 nucleotides: TGTGCCAGCAGCCCCTATCTAACAACGGAGCAGTTCTTC. Amino acid sequence: CASSPYLTTEQFF.

This rearrangement joins TRBV7-6 to TRBJ2-2; 7 nucleotides align to TRBD2. J gave up 3 bases and V 4 bases, and 8 bases lay outside the gene matches. This CDR3 region has 16 residues. The germline V gene encodes CDR1 SGHVS and CDR2 FNYEAQ. In DNA form, the CDR3 reads TGTGCCAGCAGCTCTAGAGGGAGGGTGGACACCGGGGAGCTGTTTTTT. Translation: CASSSRGRVDTGELFF.

In its sample, this clone was seen a few times. This chain links TRBV7-3 with TRBJ1-1; tentative D call: TRBD1 (6 bases). The CDR3 runs 13 residues. Germline lookup yields CDR1 SGHTA and CDR2 FQGTGA. V lost 5 bases, J lost 1 base, and 8 bases lay in between. The CDR3 region is CASSKDRNTEAFF. The DNA for the CDR3 is TGTGCCAGCAGCAAGGACAGGAACACTGAAGCTTTCTTT.